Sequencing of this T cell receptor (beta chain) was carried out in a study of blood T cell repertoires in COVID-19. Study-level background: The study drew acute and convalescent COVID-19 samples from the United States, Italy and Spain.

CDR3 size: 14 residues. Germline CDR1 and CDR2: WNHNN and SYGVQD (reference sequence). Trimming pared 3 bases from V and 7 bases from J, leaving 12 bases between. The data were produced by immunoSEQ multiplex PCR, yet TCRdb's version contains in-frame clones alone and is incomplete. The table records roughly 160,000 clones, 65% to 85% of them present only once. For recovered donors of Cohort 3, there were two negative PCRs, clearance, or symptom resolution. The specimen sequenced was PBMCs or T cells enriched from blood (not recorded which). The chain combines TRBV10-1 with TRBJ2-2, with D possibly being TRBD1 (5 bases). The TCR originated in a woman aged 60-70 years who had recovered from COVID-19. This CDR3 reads CASSDIQGGGELFF. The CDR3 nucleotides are TGCGCCAGCAGTGATATCCAGGGTGGCGGGGAGCTGTTTTTT.